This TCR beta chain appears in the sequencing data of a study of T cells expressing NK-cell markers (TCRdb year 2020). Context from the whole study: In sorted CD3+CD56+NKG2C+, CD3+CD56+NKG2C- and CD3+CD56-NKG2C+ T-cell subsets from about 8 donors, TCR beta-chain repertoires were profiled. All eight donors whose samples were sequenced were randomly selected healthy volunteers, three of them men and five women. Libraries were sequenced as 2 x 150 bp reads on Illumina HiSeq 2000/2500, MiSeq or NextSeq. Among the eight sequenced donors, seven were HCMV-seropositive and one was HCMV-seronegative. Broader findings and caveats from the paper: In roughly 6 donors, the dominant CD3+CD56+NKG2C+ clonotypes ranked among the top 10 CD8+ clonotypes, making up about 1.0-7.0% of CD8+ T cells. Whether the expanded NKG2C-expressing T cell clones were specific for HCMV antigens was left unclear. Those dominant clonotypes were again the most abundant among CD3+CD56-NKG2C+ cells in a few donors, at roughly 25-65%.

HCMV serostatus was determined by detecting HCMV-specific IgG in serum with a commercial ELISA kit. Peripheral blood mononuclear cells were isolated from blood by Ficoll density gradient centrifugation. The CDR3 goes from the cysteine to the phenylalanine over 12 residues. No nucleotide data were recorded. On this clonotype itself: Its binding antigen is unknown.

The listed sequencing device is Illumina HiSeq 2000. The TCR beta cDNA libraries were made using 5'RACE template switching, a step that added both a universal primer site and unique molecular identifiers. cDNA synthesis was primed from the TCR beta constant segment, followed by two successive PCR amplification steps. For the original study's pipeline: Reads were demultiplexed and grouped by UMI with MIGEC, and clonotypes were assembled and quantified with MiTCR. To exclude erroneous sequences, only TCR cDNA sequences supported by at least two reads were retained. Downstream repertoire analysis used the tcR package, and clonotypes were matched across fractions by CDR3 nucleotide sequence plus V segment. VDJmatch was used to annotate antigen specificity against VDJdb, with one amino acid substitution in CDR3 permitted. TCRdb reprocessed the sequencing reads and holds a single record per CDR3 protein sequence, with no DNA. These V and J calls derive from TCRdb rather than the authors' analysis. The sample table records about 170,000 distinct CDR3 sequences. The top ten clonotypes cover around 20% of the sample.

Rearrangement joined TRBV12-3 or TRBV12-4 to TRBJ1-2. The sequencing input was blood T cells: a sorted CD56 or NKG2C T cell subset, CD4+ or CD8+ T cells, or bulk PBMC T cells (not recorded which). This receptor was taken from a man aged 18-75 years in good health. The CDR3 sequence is CASREGGYGYTF.